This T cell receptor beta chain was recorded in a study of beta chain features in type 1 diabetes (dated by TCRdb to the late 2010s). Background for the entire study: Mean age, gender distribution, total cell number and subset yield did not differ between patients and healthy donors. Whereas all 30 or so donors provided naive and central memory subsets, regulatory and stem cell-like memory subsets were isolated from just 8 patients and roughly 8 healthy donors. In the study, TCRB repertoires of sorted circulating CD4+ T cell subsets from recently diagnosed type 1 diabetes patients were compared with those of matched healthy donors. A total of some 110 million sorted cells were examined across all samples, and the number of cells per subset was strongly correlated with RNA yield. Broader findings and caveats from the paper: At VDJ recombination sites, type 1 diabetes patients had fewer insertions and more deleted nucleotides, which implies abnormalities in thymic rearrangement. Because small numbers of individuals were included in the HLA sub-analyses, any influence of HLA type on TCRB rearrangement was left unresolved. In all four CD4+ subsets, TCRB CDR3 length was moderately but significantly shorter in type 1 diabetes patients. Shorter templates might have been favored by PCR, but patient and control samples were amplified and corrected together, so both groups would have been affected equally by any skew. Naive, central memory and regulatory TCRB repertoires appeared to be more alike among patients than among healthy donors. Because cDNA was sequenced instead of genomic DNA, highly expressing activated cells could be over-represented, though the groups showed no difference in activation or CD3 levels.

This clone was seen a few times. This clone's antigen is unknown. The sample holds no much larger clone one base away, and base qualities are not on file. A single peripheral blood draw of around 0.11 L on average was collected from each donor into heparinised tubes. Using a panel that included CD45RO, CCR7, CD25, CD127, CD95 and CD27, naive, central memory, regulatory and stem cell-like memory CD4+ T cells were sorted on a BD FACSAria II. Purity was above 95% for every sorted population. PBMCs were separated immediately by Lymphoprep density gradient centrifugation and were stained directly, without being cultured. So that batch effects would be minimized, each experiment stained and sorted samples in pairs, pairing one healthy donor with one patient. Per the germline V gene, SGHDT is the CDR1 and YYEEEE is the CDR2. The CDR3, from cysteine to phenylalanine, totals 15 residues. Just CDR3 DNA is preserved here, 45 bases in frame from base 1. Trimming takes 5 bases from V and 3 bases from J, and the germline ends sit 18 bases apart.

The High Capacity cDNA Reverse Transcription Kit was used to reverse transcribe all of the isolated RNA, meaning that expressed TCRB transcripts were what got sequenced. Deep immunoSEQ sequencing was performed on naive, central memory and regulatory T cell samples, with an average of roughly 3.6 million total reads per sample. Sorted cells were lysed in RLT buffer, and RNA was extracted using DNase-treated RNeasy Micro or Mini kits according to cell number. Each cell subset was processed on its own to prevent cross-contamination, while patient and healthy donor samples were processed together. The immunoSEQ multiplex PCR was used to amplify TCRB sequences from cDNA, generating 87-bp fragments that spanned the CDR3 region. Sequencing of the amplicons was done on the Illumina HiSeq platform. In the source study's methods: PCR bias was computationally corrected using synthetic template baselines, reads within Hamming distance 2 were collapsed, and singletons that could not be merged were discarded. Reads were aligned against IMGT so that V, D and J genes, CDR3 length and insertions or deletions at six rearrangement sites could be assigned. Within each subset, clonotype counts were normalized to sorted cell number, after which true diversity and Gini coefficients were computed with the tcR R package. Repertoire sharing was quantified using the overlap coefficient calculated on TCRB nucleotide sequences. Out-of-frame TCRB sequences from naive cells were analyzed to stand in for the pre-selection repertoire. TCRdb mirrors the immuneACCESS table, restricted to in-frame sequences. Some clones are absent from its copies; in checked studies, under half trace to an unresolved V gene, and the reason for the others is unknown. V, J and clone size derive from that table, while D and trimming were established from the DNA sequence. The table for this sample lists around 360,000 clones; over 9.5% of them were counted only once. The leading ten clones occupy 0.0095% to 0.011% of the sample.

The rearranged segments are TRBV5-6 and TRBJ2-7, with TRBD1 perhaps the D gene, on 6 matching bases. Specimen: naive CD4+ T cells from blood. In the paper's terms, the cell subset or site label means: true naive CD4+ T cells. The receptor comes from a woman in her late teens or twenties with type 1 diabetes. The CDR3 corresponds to CASRAEQGPRYEQYF. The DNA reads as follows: TGTGCCAGCAGGGCGGAACAGGGTCCCCGCTACGAGCAGTACTTC.